Listed below are T cell receptor beta chains from one sample, sequenced in a study of response to subunit inactivated influenza vaccine. TCRdb reprocessed the RT-PCR reads via MiXCR and lists one record per CDR3 protein. The sample consists of 450,000 to 550,000 distinct CDR3 sequences, around 25% of them appearing once. Sample: CD4+ T cells sorted from PBMCs, taken more than 4 days after vaccination. The receptors derive from a man between 45 and 60 years old who received an inactivated influenza vaccine. Both conserved end residues are part of each CDR3. The D gene is left open where the match is weak. Size values are once, few and many counts, or a class for expanded clones, and some rows have none.

d_gene	j_gene	abundance	v_gene	CDR3nt	CDR3aa
-	TRBJ2-2	-	TRBV3-1	TGTGCCAGCAGCCGACCGCTGTCGAACACCGGGGAGCTGTTTTTT	CASSRPLSNTGELFF
TRBD2	TRBJ2-5	-	TRBV5-1	TGCGCCAGCAGCCCATTACGGACTAGCGGGACCCAAGAGACCCAGTACTTC	CASSPLRTSGTQETQYF
-	TRBJ2-7	few	TRBV19	TGTGCCAGTAGTCCTCCGACGGAGCCCTACGAGCAGTACTTC	CASSPPTEPYEQYF
-	TRBJ2-5	few	TRBV20-1	TGCAGTGCCCGAAGACCTGAGGCCCAGTACTTC	CSARRPEAQYF
TRBD1	TRBJ2-5	-	TRBV6-1	TGTGCCAGCAGCCCACGGGGGACAGGGCAACAAGAGACCCAGTACTTC	CASSPRGTGQQETQYF
TRBD1	TRBJ2-3	-	TRBV30	TGTGCCTGGAGTGTCAGGGGGTGGGGAGATACGCAGTATTTT	CAWSVRGWGDTQYF
-	TRBJ1-2	few	TRBV7-9	TGTGCCAGCAGCTTAAGGGCAGGGGATGGCTACACCTTC	CASSLRAGDGYTF
-	TRBJ2-2	few	TRBV5-1	TGCGCCAGCAGCCCACGTACCGGGGGCGTTACCGGGGAGCTGTTTTTT	CASSPRTGGVTGELFF
-	TRBJ2-7	few	TRBV7-2	TGTGCCAGCAGCTATCCGGGCCAATATTACGAGCAGTACTTC	CASSYPGQYYEQYF
-	TRBJ2-2	-	TRBV3-1	TGTGCCAGCAGCCAACGGCAGGAGACCGGGGAGCTGTTTTTT	CASSQRQETGELFF
-	TRBJ1-1	few	TRBV3-1	TGTGCCAGCAGCCGCGAGGCAAATACCATGAACACTGAAGCTTTCTTT	CASSREANTMNTEAFF
-	TRBJ2-5	-	TRBV5-1	TGCGCCAGCAGCTTGGTTGGCGGAATGCAAGAGACCCAGTACTTC	CASSLVGGMQETQYF
TRBD2	TRBJ2-4	-	TRBV4-2	TGTGCCAGCAGCCAAGGACTAGCGGGAACGGTCGACATTCAGTACTTC	CASSQGLAGTVDIQYF
-	TRBJ2-5	many	TRBV6-2/TRBV6-3	TGTGCCAGCAGTTACGTTCTCGGACGGGACACCGAGGAGACCCAGTACTTC	CASSYVLGRDTEETQYF
-	TRBJ2-6	few	TRBV12-3/TRBV12-4	TGTGCCAGCAGAGAGGGGAGCTCTGGGGCCAACGTCCTGACTTTC	CASREGSSGANVLTF
-	TRBJ2-1	many	TRBV18	TGTGCCAGCTCACCACGTCGGGGAAACACGTTGAATGAGCAGTTCTTC	CASSPRRGNTLNEQFF
TRBD2	TRBJ2-1	few	TRBV6-5	TGTGCCAGCAGTTATCGGGTTAGCGGGAGTAGTAATGAGCAGTTCTTC	CASSYRVSGSSNEQFF
TRBD2	TRBJ2-3	-	TRBV3-1	TGTGCCAGCAGCCGGCTTCCGGGACTAGCGGGAGGAAGAACAGATACGCAGTATTTT	CASSRLPGLAGGRTDTQYF
TRBD1	TRBJ2-7	few	TRBV20-1	TGCAGTGCTCCACTCCCAGGGGGCCGCGAGCAGTACTTC	CSAPLPGGREQYF
TRBD2	TRBJ2-5	-	TRBV12-3/TRBV12-4	TGTGCCAGCAGTTTTCGGACTAGCGGCGAGACCCAGTACTTC	CASSFRTSGETQYF
-	TRBJ2-2	-	TRBV15	TGTGCCACCAGCAGAGGGACTCCCTCGGGCACCGGGGAGCTGTTTTTT	CATSRGTPSGTGELFF
-	TRBJ1-3	few	TRBV12-3/TRBV12-4	TGTGCCAGCAGTCCGGGGGGCCCCACCATATATTTT	CASSPGGPTIYF
-	TRBJ2-1	-	TRBV2	TGTGCCAACAGGGAAGACAATGAGCAGTTCTTC	CANREDNEQFF
-	TRBJ2-2	few	TRBV28	TGTGCCAGCAGTTTACAGAGCTGGAGGAACACCGGGGAGCTGTTTTTT	CASSLQSWRNTGELFF
TRBD2	TRBJ2-1	many	TRBV12-3/TRBV12-4	TGTGCCAGCAGCGGACTAGCGGGGGACAATGAGCAGTTCTTC	CASSGLAGDNEQFF
-	TRBJ2-3	-	TRBV29-1	TGCAGCGTTGATAGCCCAGCTACAGATACGCAGTATTTT	CSVDSPATDTQYF
TRBD1	TRBJ1-1	few	TRBV15	TGTGCCACCAGCAGTAGACAGGGGAACACTGAAGCTTTCTTT	CATSSRQGNTEAFF
TRBD1	TRBJ2-7	few	TRBV6-1	TGTGCCAGTTGGACAGGGCCCCCGGGGTCGGGCGAGCAGTACTTC	CASWTGPPGSGEQYF
-	TRBJ2-1	-	TRBV5-8	TGTGCCAGCAGCCGACCGGTTGGCGAGCAGTTCTTC	CASSRPVGEQFF
TRBD1	TRBJ1-5	once	TRBV12-3/TRBV12-4	TGTGCCAGCACCGGAACGGGACAGGGTTTCAATCAGCCCCAGCATTTT	CASTGTGQGFNQPQHF
-	TRBJ2-1	few	TRBV9	TGTGCCAGCAGCGTAGATGATTTGAGGGGGACCGCCTTCAAGCAGTTCTTC	CASSVDDLRGTAFKQFF
-	TRBJ2-7	-	TRBV20-1	TGCAGTGTAAGTAGCGGCTCCTACGAGCAGTACTTC	CSVSSGSYEQYF
TRBD1	TRBJ2-6	few	TRBV29-1	TGCAGCGTGGCGACCCCCGACAGGGCTGGGGCCAACGTCCTGACTTTC	CSVATPDRAGANVLTF
-	TRBJ2-1	-	TRBV7-3	TGTGCCAGCAGCACGACAAGTTCACGGGGAAATGAGCAGTTCTTC	CASSTTSSRGNEQFF
-	TRBJ1-1	-	TRBV10-3	TGTGCCATCAGTGAGACAGGGCTCAACACTGAAGCTTTCTTT	CAISETGLNTEAFF
-	TRBJ2-7	few	TRBV15	TGTGCCACCAGCAGCTCTGTCACGACAAATACCTACGAGCAGTACTTC	CATSSSVTTNTYEQYF
TRBD2	TRBJ2-1	-	TRBV20-1	TGCAGTGCTAGAGATGGACTAGCGGGAGCCAATGAGCAGTTCTTC	CSARDGLAGANEQFF
-	TRBJ2-7	few	TRBV6-1	TGTGCCACCGAAATCAGGGGGGGCTACGAGCAGTACTTC	CATEIRGGYEQYF
-	TRBJ2-5	-	TRBV12-3/TRBV12-4	TGTGCCAGCAGTCCTGGAGAGCTCCGGGAGACCCAGTACTTC	CASSPGELRETQYF